These T cell receptor beta chains were read from a single sample in a study of cytomegalovirus exposure and HLA in healthy donors. Repertoires were generated with immunoSEQ multiplex PCR, while TCRdb's copy carries only in-frame clones and drops some. Its clone listing holds about 170,000 clones. Input material: PBMCs. Every receptor here comes from a woman aged 18-29 years in good health and CMV-seropositive. The CDR3 runs from the conserved cysteine through the conserved F or W. The D gene is left open where the match is weak.

d_call: TRBD1; v_call: TRBV19; j_call: TRBJ2-1; cdr3_nt: TGTGCCAGTAGTAGGGACCGGGACAGCCTATTCCTAAGCTCCTACAATGAGCAGTTCTTC; cdr3_aa: CASSRDRDSLFLSSYNEQFF
d_call: TRBD1; v_call: TRBV6-5; j_call: TRBJ1-1; cdr3_nt: TGTGCCAGCAGGACAGGGGCGTGGACTGAAGCTTTCTTT; cdr3_aa: CASRTGAWTEAFF
d_call: .; v_call: TRBV7-8; j_call: TRBJ2-2; cdr3_nt: TGTGCCAGCAGCTTATTCTGGGACATGGGGTACACCGGGGAGCTGTTTTTT; cdr3_aa: CASSLFWDMGYTGELFF
d_call: TRBD1; v_call: TRBV4-1; j_call: TRBJ1-5; cdr3_nt: TGCGCCAGCAGCTCTCCCGGACAGGGCAATCAGCCCCAGCATTTT; cdr3_aa: CASSSPGQGNQPQHF
d_call: .; v_call: TRBV5-1; j_call: TRBJ1-1; cdr3_nt: TGCGCCAGCAGCTTGGATGGGGGAGGTGAAGCTTTCTTT; cdr3_aa: CASSLDGGGEAFF
d_call: TRBD1; v_call: TRBV28; j_call: TRBJ1-2; cdr3_nt: TGTGCCAGCAGTTCCGGGACAGGATTTTTCTATGGCTACACCTTC; cdr3_aa: CASSSGTGFFYGYTF
d_call: .; v_call: TRBV29-1; j_call: TRBJ2-2; cdr3_nt: TGCAGCGTTGAAGATCTAGTTACCGGGGAGCTGTTTTTT; cdr3_aa: CSVEDLVTGELFF
d_call: TRBD2; v_call: TRBV9; j_call: TRBJ2-1; cdr3_nt: TGTGCCAGCAGCGTAGGTGGGGACCAGCGGGGGCAGTTCTTC; cdr3_aa: CASSVGGDQRGQFF
d_call: TRBD1; v_call: TRBV2; j_call: TRBJ1-2; cdr3_nt: TGTGCCAGCAGTCAAATGGGACAGTTCAACTATGGCTACACCTTC; cdr3_aa: CASSQMGQFNYGYTF
d_call: .; v_call: TRBV21-1; j_call: TRBJ2-7; cdr3_nt: TGTGCCAGCAGCAAAGCGCTAGGCGAGCAGTACTTC; cdr3_aa: CASSKALGEQYF
d_call: TRBD1; v_call: TRBV2; j_call: TRBJ1-5; cdr3_nt: TGTGCCAGCAGTAGTAACAGGGGATGGGCAAATCAGCCCCAGCATTTT; cdr3_aa: CASSSNRGWANQPQHF
d_call: .; v_call: TRBV11-3; j_call: TRBJ1-2; cdr3_nt: TGTGCCAGCAGCCCGCGGGGGTTTAACATCGACTATGGCTACACCTTC; cdr3_aa: CASSPRGFNIDYGYTF
d_call: TRBD1; v_call: TRBV5-1; j_call: TRBJ1-2; cdr3_nt: TGCGCCAGCAGCTTACTAGGACAGGCCCCGAGCTATGGCTACACCTTC; cdr3_aa: CASSLLGQAPSYGYTF
d_call: TRBD1; v_call: TRBV13; j_call: TRBJ1-2; cdr3_nt: TGTGCCAGCAGCTTAGTATCGGGGACAGCTCAGGAGAGTACTAACTATGGCTACACCTTC; cdr3_aa: CASSLVSGTAQESTNYGYTF
d_call: .; v_call: TRBV5-1; j_call: TRBJ2-2; cdr3_nt: TGCGCCAGCAGCTTGGAGGGGTACACCGGGGAGCTGTTTTTT; cdr3_aa: CASSLEGYTGELFF
d_call: .; v_call: TRBV7-5; j_call: TRBJ2-2; cdr3_nt: TGTGTCAGAAGCTCAGGTAGCGGGATGCACACCGGGGAGCTGTTTTTT; cdr3_aa: CVRSSGSGMHTGELFF